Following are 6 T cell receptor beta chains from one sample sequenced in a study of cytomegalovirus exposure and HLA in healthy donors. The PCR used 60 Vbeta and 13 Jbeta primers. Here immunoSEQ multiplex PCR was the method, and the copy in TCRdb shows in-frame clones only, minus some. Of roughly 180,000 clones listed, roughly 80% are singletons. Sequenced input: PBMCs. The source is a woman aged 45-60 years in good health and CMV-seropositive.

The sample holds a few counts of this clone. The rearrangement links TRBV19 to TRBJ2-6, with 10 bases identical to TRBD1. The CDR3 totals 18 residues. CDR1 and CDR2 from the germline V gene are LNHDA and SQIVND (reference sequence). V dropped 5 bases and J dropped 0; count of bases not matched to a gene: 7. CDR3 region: CASSSRTGGASGANVLTF. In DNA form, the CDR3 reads TGTGCCAGTAGTTCCCGGACAGGGGGTGCCTCTGGGGCCAACGTCCTGACTTTC.

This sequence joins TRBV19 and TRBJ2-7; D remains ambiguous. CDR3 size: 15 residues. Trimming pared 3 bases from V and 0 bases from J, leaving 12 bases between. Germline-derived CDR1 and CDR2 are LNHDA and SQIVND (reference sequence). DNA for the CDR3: TGTGCCAGTAGTATCAGTCAGGATAGCTCCTACGAGCAGTACTTC. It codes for CASSISQDSSYEQYF.

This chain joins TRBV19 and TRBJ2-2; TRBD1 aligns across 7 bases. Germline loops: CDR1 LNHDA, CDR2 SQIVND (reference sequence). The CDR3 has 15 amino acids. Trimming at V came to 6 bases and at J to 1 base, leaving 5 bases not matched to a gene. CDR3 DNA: TGTGCCAGTAGGACAGGGACATTGAACACCGGGGAGCTGTTTTTT. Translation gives CASRTGTLNTGELFF.

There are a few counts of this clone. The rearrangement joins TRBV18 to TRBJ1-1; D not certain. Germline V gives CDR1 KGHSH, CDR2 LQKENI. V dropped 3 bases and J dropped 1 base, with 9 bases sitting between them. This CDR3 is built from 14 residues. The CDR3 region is CASSPLEQNTEAFF. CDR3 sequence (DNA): TGTGCCAGCTCACCCCTAGAGCAGAACACTGAAGCTTTCTTT.

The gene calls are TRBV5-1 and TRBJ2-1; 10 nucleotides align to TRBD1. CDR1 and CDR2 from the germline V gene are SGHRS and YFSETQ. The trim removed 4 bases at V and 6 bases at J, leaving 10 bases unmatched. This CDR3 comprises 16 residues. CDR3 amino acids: CASSVVGTGASNEQFF. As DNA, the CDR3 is TGCGCCAGCAGCGTTGTGGGGACAGGGGCTAGCAATGAGCAGTTCTTC.

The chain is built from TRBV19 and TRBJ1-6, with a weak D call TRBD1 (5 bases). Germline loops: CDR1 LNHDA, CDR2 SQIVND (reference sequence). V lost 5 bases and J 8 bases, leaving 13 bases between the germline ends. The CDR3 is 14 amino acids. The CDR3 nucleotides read TGTGCCAGTAGTGAGACAGCCGAATATTCACCCCTCCACTTT. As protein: CASSETAEYSPLHF.